Listed here are 8 T cell receptor beta chains from one sample, sequenced in a study of early stage breast cancer tumors. Measured with immunoSEQ multiplex PCR; TCRdb has only the in-frame clones, and not every one. The sample consists of tens of thousands of clones, approximately 78% of them appearing once. Source material: blood. These receptors all stem from a middle-aged person with breast cancer.

This chain links TRBV7-2 with TRBJ2-7; D unresolved. V lost 6 bases and J 3 bases, leaving 21 bases between the germline ends. Germline CDR1 and CDR2: SGHTA and FQGNSA. The CDR3 loop spans 16 amino acids. This CDR3 is CASRPRAGYSVYEQYF. The CDR3 DNA reads TGTGCCAGCAGGCCACGGGCAGGCTACTCCGTCTACGAGCAGTACTTC.

This chain joins TRBV7-2 and TRBJ1-1; tentative D call: TRBD1 (5 bases). This CDR3 spans 13 amino acids. V lost 3 bases and J lost 4, with 9 bases in between. Germline CDR1 is SGHTA and CDR2 is FQGNSA. The CDR3 DNA reads TGTGCCAGCAGCTTGGGGGGGGGCACTGAAGCTTTCTTT. Protein sequence: CASSLGGGTEAFF.

There are a few counts of this clone. This chain joins TRBV2 and TRBJ2-5; no clear D gene. V lost 0 bases and J lost 5, with 10 bases in between. The germline CDR1 and CDR2 sequences are SNHLY and FYNNEI. The CDR3 is made up of 14 amino acids. The CDR3 sequence: CASSEAWGGETQYF. The CDR3 coding sequence is TGTGCCAGCAGTGAAGCGTGGGGTGGGGAGACCCAGTACTTC.

The V gene is TRBV7-9, the J gene TRBJ1-1; maybe TRBD1 (6 bases). The CDR3 spans 14 residues. The germline V and J ends were trimmed by 5 bases and 7 bases, with 17 bases remaining between them. Germline V gene sequence: CDR1 SEHNR, CDR2 FQNEAQ (reference sequence). CDR3 DNA sequence: TGTGCCAGCAGCGTCGTTTTAGGGGGGGTTGAAGCTTTCTTT. This sequence encodes CASSVVLGGVEAFF. Supplemented by reference TRBV7-9 and TRBJ1-1, the full variable domain reads DTGVSQNPRHKITKRGQNVTFRCDPISEHNRLYWYRQTLGQGPEFLTYFQNEAQLEKSRLLSDRFSAERPKGSFSTLEIQRTEQGDSAMYLCASSVVLGGVEAFFGQGTRLTVV.

The chain employs TRBV11-2 and TRBJ2-7, with D possibly TRBD2 on 6 matching bases. The CDR3 is 15 amino acids. V dropped 0 bases and J dropped 6 bases, with 15 bases sitting between them. Germline V gives CDR1 SGHAT, CDR2 FQNNGV. Here the CDR3 reads CASSLESGSWSEQYF. The DNA of the CDR3 is TGTGCCAGCAGCTTAGAATCCGGGAGCTGGAGCGAGCAGTACTTC.

The chain carries TRBV5-1 and TRBJ2-5; D not certain. V lost 2 bases, J lost 2 bases, and 7 bases lay in between. The CDR3 is 13 residues long. CDR1 SGHRS and CDR2 YFSETQ come from the germline V gene. This chain's CDR3 is CASSFEPQETQYF. The CDR3 nucleotides are TGCGCCAGCAGCTTTGAGCCGCAAGAGACCCAGTACTTC.

The rearrangement uses TRBV5-4 and TRBJ2-7, with D maybe TRBD2 (5 bases). The germline V and J ends were trimmed by 3 bases and 4 bases, with 8 bases remaining between them. The CDR3 spans 12 residues. The germline CDR1 and CDR2 sequences are SGHNT and YYREEE (reference sequence). CDR3 in amino acids: CASSYRDYEQYF. CDR3 DNA: TGTGCCAGCAGCTATCGGGATTACGAGCAGTACTTC.

Turning to this clone: Other nucleotide sequences in the sample specify the same CDR3. The V call is TRBV7-9, the J call TRBJ2-7; 8 bases line up with TRBD1. The CDR3 runs to 15 residues. The germline V gene has CDR1 SEHNR and CDR2 FQNEAQ (reference sequence). Unmatched junction bases numbered 10, after V lost 5 bases and J lost 4 bases. The CDR3 spells CASSPPRTGTYEQYF. The DNA for the CDR3 is TGTGCCAGCAGCCCCCCCCGGACAGGGACGTACGAGCAGTACTTC.